These 19 T cell receptor beta chains came from one sample sequenced in a study of spatial heterogeneity in lung cancer (dated by TCRdb to about 2019). Findings and caveats that apply to the study as a whole: The number of expanded intratumoral alpha and beta TCRs correlated with the tumor nonsynonymous mutation count.

The method behind the library was 5' RACE. For sequencing, a NextSeq 500 was employed. TCRdb redid the processing of the public reads, applying fastp at Q25 and MiXCR, and retained in-frame beta chains. CDR3 protein duplicates are merged, each entry listing the most common genes and DNA. In all, the sample holds over 3,000 distinct CDR3 sequences, and roughly 13% of those were seen once. The top ten constitute nearly 10% of the sample. This specimen's time point label, per the study, means: sample taken at primary tumor resection. No antigen has been assigned to these receptors. The sequenced sample was lung tumor tissue, obtained at surgery. These receptors were collected from a female donor with early-stage non-small cell lung cancer.

This clonotype showed up many times. The chain employs TRBV4-3 and TRBJ2-7; D gene uncertain. From germline, CDR1 is LGHNA and CDR2 YSLEER. The CDR3 has 16 residues. The V end was cut by 3 bases, the J end by 3 bases, with 18 bases between. The CDR3 DNA follows: TGCGCCAGCAGCCAGGCAAGGGATGTCAGCTACTACGAGCAGTACTTC. This encodes CASSQARDVSYYEQYF.

There are many counts of this clonotype. V usage is TRBV7-9 and J usage is TRBJ2-2; the D gene is possibly TRBD1 (5 bases). Trimming shortened V by 5 bases and J by 1 base, and 14 bases separated the two germline ends. Germline CDR1 reads SEHNR; CDR2 reads FQNEAQ (reference sequence). CDR3 length: 16 amino acids. The DNA for the CDR3 is TGTGCCAGCAGCGCTGGGGCACTCCTGAACACCGGGGAGCTGTTTTTT. Encoded protein: CASSAGALLNTGELFF.

The V gene is TRBV28, the J gene TRBJ1-1; the D gene is possibly TRBD1 (5 bases). This CDR3 has 13 residues. The V gene's germline CDR1 is MDHEN and CDR2 SYDVKM. V was shortened by 5 bases and J by 6 bases, with 13 bases between the two germline ends. This CDR3 reads CASSGGTLAEAFF. CDR3 in DNA: TGTGCCAGCAGTGGAGGGACTTTGGCTGAAGCTTTCTTT.

This clonotype is labeled medium-sized (0.01 to 0.1%). The chain uses TRBV5-1 and TRBJ2-3; D not certain. The CDR3 is 15 residues long. The V gene's germline CDR1 is SGHRS and CDR2 YFSETQ. Deletions cut 4 bases from V and 3 bases from J, with 15 bases between. CDR3 bases: TGCGCCAGCAGCACGCGGTCGAGAGAGACAGATACGCAGTATTTT. Protein product: CASSTRSRETDTQYF.

Judged by abundance, this clonotype is medium-sized. The V and J genes are TRBV27 and TRBJ2-2, with 14 bases lining up with TRBD2. Germline lookup yields CDR1 MNHEY and CDR2 SMNVEV (reference sequence). This CDR3 has 17 amino acids. The trim removed 10 bases at V and 4 bases at J, leaving 11 bases unmatched. CDR3 nucleotides: TGTGCCACCCTACGACTAGCGGGAGGGCCGAGCACCGGGGAGCTGTTTTTT. Protein sequence: CATLRLAGGPSTGELFF.

This clonotype is deemed medium-sized. The chain combines TRBV5-6 with TRBJ2-1; 8 nucleotides align to TRBD2. V was clipped by 2 bases and J by 3 bases; unmatched bases: 7. CDR1 and CDR2 (germline): SGHDT, YYEEEE. The CDR3 is made up of 16 amino acids. The CDR3 region is CASSFEAGEVYNEQFF. In nucleotides, the CDR3 is TGTGCCAGCAGCTTCGAAGCGGGAGAAGTCTACAATGAGCAGTTCTTC.

This chain connects TRBV20-1 to TRBJ1-5, with unresolved D. The CDR3 runs 13 residues. The germline CDR1 and CDR2 sequences are DFQATT and SNEGSKA (reference sequence). Trimming cost V 5 bases and J 5 bases, with 13 bases left between them. CDR3 sequence reads: CSAPPGVDQPQHF. For the CDR3, the DNA is TGCAGTGCTCCGCCCGGAGTGGATCAGCCCCAGCATTTT.

This clonotype is medium-sized in the sample. The chain joins TRBV3-1 to TRBJ2-1; D is unresolved. CDR1 and CDR2 (germline): LGHDT, YNNKEL (reference sequence). The CDR3 is 14 residues long. Trimming took 2 bases from V and 9 from J, leaving 14 bases between them. CDR3 amino acids: CASSQLGIGSEQFF. CDR3 in DNA: TGTGCCAGCAGCCAACTGGGTATCGGCAGTGAGCAGTTCTTC.

This clonotype is large. V and J are TRBV11-2 and TRBJ2-5; D unclear. The V and J ends lost 4 bases and 2 bases respectively, with 11 bases between them. This CDR3 is 14 amino acids long. Germline assignment: CDR1 SGHAT and CDR2 FQNNGV. The CDR3 loop is CASSSRRAQETQYF. The CDR3 nucleotides read TGTGCCAGCAGCTCCCGCCGGGCTCAAGAGACCCAGTACTTC. Full variable domain (missing parts from reference TRBV11-2 and TRBJ2-5): EAGVAQSPRYKIIEKRQSVAFWCNPISGHATLYWYQQILGQGPKLLIQFQNNGVVDDSQLPKDRFSAERLKGVDSTLKIQPAKLEDSAVYLCASSSRRAQETQYFGPGTRLLVL.

In its sample, this clonotype ranks as medium-sized (0.01 to 0.1%). CDR3 sequence reads: CASSLGHKTLNSPLHF. The CDR3 DNA follows: TGCGCCAGCAGCTTAGGGCACAAAACCCTTAATTCACCCCTCCACTTT. The rearrangement uses TRBV5-1 and TRBJ1-6; D is ambiguous. The V and J ends lost 2 bases and 6 bases respectively, with 15 bases between them. CDR1 is SGHRS, CDR2 YFSETQ, per germline. The CDR3 loop spans 16 amino acids. The variable domain in full, with the rest retrieved from reference TRBV5-1 and TRBJ1-6, is KAGVTQTPRYLIKTRGQQVTLSCSPISGHRSVSWYQQTPGQGLQFLFEYFSETQRNKGNFPGRFSGRQFSNSRSEMNVSTLELGDSALYLCASSLGHKTLNSPLHFGNGTRLTVT.

In its sample, this clonotype ranks as medium-sized (0.01 to 0.1%). The rearrangement links TRBV5-1 to TRBJ2-2; TRBD2 agrees at 8 bases. CDR1 is SGHRS, CDR2 YFSETQ, per germline. The trim removed 4 bases at V and 5 bases at J, leaving 10 bases unmatched. There are 16 residues in the CDR3. The DNA for the CDR3 is TGCGCCAGCAGCCCAACCGGGACTAGTCAGACCGGGGAGCTGTTTTTT. Translating gives CASSPTGTSQTGELFF.

This clonotype is medium-sized (0.01 to 0.1%) in the sample. The rearrangement uses TRBV3-1 and TRBJ2-2; 8 bases are shared with TRBD2. V shed 4 bases, J shed 9 bases, and the junction held 10 bases outside the gene matches. The CDR3 is 15 residues long. The germline V gene encodes CDR1 LGHDT and CDR2 YNNKEL (reference sequence). The CDR3 is CASSPGGGRPRELFF. CDR3 DNA: TGTGCCAGCAGCCCGGGGGGGGGGCGACCCAGGGAGCTGTTTTTT.

In its sample, this clonotype ranks as medium-sized. The J gene is TRBJ2-2, the V gene TRBV7-2; no firm D call. This CDR3 comprises 12 residues. CDR1 and CDR2 (germline): SGHTA, FQGNSA. Trimming took 5 bases from V and 4 from J, leaving 5 bases between them. The CDR3 region has the DNA TGTGCCAGCAGCCCATTCACCGGGGAGCTGTTTTTT. Translation: CASSPFTGELFF.

The chain has TRBV3-1 and TRBJ1-1; 10 bases fit TRBD1. In germline, CDR1 is LGHDT, CDR2 YNNKEL (reference sequence). V shed 4 bases and J 6 bases; nucleotides not matched to a gene: 11. The CDR3 has 16 residues. The CDR3 nucleotides are TGTGCCAGCAGCCGAGGATTTGACAGGGGGCCCGCTGAAGCTTTCTTT. It codes for CASSRGFDRGPAEAFF.

The chain carries TRBV5-1 and TRBJ2-2; possibly TRBD2 for D (6 bases). Germline V gene lookup returns CDR1 SGHRS and CDR2 YFSETQ. Between the trimmed V and J ends, which lost 0 bases and 0 bases, there was a span of 9 bases. The CDR3 consists of 16 residues. CDR3 nucleotide sequence: TGCGCCAGCAGCTTGGCGAGGGACTCGAACACCGGGGAGCTGTTTTTT. Translated: CASSLARDSNTGELFF. Full variable domain (missing parts from reference TRBV5-1 and TRBJ2-2): KAGVTQTPRYLIKTRGQQVTLSCSPISGHRSVSWYQQTPGQGLQFLFEYFSETQRNKGNFPGRFSGRQFSNSRSEMNVSTLELGDSALYLCASSLARDSNTGELFFGEGSRLTVL.

By sample share, this clonotype is medium-sized. V usage is TRBV30 and J usage is TRBJ2-4; possible D gene TRBD2, 6 bases. CDR1 GTSNPN and CDR2 SVGIG come from the germline V gene (reference sequence). The CDR3 sequence is 11 residues long. The germline V and J ends were trimmed by 3 bases and 9 bases, with 9 bases remaining between them. The CDR3, as DNA: TGTGCCTGGAGCGGAGGGAGCATTCAGTACTTC. Its translation: CAWSGGSIQYF. Together with reference TRBV30 and TRBJ2-4, the CDR3 gives the full variable domain: SQTIHQWPATLVQPVGSPLSLECTVEGTSNPNLYWYRQAAGRGLQLLFYSVGIGQISSEVPQNLSASRPQDRQFILSSKKLLLSDSGFYLCAWSGGSIQYFGAGTRLSVL.

This clonotype has just a few counts. The chain is built from TRBV3-1 and TRBJ1-2; TRBD1 matches 8 bases. Germline V lookup: CDR1 LGHDT, CDR2 YNNKEL (reference sequence). The CDR3 has 15 amino acids. Losses at the gene ends were 4 bases for V and 0 bases for J; bases not matched to a gene: 4. The CDR3 DNA reads as TGTGCCAGCAGCCTCGGACAGGGTGCTAACTATGGCTACACCTTC. Amino acids: CASSLGQGANYGYTF.

Many counts were recorded for this clonotype. This chain uses TRBV30 with TRBJ1-2; possible D gene TRBD1, 5 bases. Trimming removed 4 bases from V and 7 bases from J, with 19 bases in between. CDR1 is GTSNPN, CDR2 SVGIG, per germline (reference sequence). This CDR3 is 14 amino acids long. The CDR3 is CAWMFGQGISGYTF. The CDR3 DNA reads TGTGCCTGGATGTTTGGACAAGGGATTAGTGGCTACACCTTC.

In its sample, this clonotype ranks as large. The chain joins TRBV21-1 to TRBJ2-7; the table's TRBD1 call for D was not verified on the DNA. TRBV21-1 is labeled a pseudogene. The CDR3 is 12 amino acids. The CDR3 loop reads CAPTGVYYEQYF. DNA for the CDR3: TGTGCCCCCACGGGGGTTTACTACGAGCAGTACTTC.